The clone carrying this T cell receptor (beta chain) was observed many times. The V end was cut by 4 bases, the J end by 5 bases, with 18 bases between. The CDR3 length is 16 residues. Germline V gene data show CDR1 as MGHRA and CDR2 as YSYEKL. This record belongs to a study of early T cells in non-severe SARS-CoV-2 infection. Whole-study context: Chains stayed unpaired after sequencing of bulk RNA from unsorted whole blood.

Molecules of cDNA were individually given unique molecular identifiers that were attached to them. TCRdb used MiXCR to reprocess the 5' RACE reads, holding one entry per CDR3 protein. Here the sample spans 100,000 to 120,000 distinct CDR3 sequences, 10% to 15% being singletons. The sequence was obtained from an adult who was a healthcare worker with PCR-confirmed SARS-CoV-2 infection or an uninfected control (not recorded which). The chain uses TRBV4-1 and TRBJ1-5; D is ambiguous. The sample in question was whole blood, obtained at baseline. The CDR3 is CASSPGIRQEDQPQHF. The CDR3 DNA follows: TGCGCCAGCAGCCCAGGAATCCGTCAAGAGGATCAGCCCCAGCATTTT.